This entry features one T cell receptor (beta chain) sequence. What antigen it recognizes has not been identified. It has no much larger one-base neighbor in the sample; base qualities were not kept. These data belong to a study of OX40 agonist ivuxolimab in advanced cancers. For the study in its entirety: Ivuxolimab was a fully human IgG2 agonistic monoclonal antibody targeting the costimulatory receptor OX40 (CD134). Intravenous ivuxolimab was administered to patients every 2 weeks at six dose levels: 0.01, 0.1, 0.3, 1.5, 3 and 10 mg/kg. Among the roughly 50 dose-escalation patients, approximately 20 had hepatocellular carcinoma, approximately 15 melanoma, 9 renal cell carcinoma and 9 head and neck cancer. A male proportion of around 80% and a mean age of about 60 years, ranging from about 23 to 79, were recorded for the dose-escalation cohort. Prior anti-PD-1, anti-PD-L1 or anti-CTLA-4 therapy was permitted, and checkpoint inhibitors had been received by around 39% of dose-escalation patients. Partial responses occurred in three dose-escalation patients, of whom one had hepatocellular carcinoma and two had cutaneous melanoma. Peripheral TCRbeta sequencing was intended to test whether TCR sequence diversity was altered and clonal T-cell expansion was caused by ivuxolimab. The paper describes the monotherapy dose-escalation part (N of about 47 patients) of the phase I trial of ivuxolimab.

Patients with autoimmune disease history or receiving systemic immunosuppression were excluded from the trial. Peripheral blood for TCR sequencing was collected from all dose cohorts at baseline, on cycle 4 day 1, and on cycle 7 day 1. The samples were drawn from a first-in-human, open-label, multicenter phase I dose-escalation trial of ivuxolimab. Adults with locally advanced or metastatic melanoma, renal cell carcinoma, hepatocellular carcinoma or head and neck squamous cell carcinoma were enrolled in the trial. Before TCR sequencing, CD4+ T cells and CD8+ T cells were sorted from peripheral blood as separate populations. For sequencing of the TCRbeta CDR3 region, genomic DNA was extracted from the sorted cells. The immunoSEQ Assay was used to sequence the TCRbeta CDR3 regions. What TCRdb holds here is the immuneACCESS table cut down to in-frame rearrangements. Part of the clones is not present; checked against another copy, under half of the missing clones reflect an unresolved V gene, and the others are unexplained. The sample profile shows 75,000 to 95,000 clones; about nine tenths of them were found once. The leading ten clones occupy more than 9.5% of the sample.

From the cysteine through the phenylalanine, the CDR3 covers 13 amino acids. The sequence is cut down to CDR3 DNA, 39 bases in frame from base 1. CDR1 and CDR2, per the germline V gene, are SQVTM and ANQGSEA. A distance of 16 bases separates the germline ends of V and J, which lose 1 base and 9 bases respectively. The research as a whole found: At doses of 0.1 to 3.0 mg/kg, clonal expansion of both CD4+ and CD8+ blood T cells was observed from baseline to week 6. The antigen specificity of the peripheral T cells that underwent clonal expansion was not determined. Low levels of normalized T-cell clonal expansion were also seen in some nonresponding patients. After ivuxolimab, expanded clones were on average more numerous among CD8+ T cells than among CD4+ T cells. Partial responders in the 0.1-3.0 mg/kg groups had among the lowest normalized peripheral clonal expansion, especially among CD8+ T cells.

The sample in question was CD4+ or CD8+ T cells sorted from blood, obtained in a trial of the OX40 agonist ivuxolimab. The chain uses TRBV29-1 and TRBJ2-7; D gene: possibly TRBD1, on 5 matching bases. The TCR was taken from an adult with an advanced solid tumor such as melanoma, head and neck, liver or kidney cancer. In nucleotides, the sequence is TGCAGCGTTGAAGGTCTCGACGTTAGGGGGCAGTACTTC. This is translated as CSVEGLDVRGQYF.